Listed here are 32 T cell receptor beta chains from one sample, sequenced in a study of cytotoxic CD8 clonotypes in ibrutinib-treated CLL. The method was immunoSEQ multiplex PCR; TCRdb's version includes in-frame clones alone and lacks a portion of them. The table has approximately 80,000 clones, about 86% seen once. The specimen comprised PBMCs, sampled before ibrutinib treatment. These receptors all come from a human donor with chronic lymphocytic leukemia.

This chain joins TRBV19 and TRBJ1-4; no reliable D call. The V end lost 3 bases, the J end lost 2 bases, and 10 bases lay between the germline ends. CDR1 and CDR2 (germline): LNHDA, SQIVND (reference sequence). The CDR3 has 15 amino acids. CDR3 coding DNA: TGTGCCAGTAGTATGGTTCTTCAGACTAATGAAAAACTGTTTTTT. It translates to CASSMVLQTNEKLFF.

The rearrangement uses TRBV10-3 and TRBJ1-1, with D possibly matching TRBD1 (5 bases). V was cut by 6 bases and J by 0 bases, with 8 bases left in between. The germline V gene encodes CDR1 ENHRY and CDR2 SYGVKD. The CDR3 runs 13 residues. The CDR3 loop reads CAIRGTVNTEAFF. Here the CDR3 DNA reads TGTGCCATCAGGGGGACGGTGAACACTGAAGCTTTCTTT.

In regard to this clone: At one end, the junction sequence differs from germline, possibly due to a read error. CDR3 nucleotide sequence: TGTGCCAGCAGCATAGATATCTTGCTACCGGGACTAGCGAAAAACATTCAGTACTTC. Protein product: CASSIDILLPGLAKNIQYF. The V and J genes are TRBV11-2 and TRBJ2-4, with 10 bases matching TRBD2. CDR1 is SGHAT and CDR2 is FQNNGV in the germline V gene. The CDR3 covers 19 residues.

As DNA, the CDR3 is TGCGCCAGCAGCTCCGGGACAAAGTTCTATGGCTACACCTTC. Its translation is CASSSGTKFYGYTF. The rearrangement joins TRBV5-1 to TRBJ1-2, with D perhaps TRBD1 (6 bases). The CDR3 is made up of 14 amino acids. The V end lost 3 bases, the J end lost 4 bases, and 13 bases lay between the germline ends. Germline CDR1 reads SGHRS; CDR2 reads YFSETQ.

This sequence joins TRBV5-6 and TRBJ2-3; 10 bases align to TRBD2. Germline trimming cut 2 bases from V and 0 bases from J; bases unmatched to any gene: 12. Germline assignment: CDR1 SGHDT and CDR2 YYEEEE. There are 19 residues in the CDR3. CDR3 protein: CASSFVLTSGAYSTDTQYF. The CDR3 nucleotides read TGTGCCAGCAGCTTCGTTCTAACTAGCGGGGCGTATAGCACAGATACGCAGTATTTT.

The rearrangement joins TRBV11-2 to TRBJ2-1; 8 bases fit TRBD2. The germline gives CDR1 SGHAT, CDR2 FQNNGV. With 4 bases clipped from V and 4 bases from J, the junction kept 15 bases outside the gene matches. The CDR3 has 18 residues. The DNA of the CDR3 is TGTGCCAGCAGCTGGGCCGCAGCGACGGGAGGGCCTTACAATGAGCAGTTCTTC. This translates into CASSWAAATGGPYNEQFF.

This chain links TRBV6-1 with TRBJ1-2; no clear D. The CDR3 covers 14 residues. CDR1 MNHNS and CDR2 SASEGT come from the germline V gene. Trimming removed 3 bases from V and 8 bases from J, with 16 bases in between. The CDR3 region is CASSETWESMGYTF. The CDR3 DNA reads TGTGCCAGCAGTGAGACTTGGGAATCAATGGGCTACACCTTC.

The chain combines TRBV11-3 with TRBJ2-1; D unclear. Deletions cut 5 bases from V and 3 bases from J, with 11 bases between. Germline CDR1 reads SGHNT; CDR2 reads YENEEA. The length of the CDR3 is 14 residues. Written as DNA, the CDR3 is TGTGCCAGCAGCCCACCTAGTGGCTACAATGAGCAGTTCTTC. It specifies CASSPPSGYNEQFF.

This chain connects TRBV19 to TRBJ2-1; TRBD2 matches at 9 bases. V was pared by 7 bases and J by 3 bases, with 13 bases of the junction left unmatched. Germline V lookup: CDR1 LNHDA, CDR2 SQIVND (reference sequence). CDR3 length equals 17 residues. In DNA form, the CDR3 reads TGTGCCAGTATGGGCGGGAGGGCCGCTCTCGACTACAATGAGCAGTTCTTC. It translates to CASMGGRAALDYNEQFF. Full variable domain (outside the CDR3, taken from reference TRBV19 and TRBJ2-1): DGGITQSPKYLFRKEGQNVTLSCEQNLNHDAMYWYRQDPGQGLRLIYYSQIVNDFQKGDIAEGYSVSREKKESFPLTVTSAQKNPTAFYLCASMGGRAALDYNEQFFGPGTRLTVL.

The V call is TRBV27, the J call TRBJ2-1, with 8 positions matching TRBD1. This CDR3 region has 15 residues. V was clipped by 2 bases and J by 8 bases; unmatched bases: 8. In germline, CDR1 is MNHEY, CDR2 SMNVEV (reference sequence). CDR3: CASSLRPAGGYEQFF. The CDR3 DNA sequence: TGTGCCAGCAGTTTACGGCCGGCAGGGGGCTATGAGCAGTTCTTC.

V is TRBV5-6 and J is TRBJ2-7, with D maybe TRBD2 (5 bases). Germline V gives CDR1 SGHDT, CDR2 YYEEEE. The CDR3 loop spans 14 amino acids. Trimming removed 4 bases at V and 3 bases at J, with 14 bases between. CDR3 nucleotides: TGTGCCAGCAGCCCTCAGGACTGGGACTACGAGCAGTACTTC. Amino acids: CASSPQDWDYEQYF.

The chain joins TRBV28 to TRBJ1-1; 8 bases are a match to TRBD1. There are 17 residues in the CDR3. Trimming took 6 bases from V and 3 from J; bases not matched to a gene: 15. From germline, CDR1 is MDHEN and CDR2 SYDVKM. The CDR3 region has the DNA TGTGCCAGCAGATACCCCGGGACAGGTTATTTGGACACTGAAGCTTTCTTT. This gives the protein CASRYPGTGYLDTEAFF.

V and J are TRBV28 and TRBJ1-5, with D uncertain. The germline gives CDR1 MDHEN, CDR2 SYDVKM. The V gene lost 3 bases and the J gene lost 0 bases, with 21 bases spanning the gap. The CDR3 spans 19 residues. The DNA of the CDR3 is TGTGCCAGCAGTTTCCCCGGACTACACCGCTACCTTAGCAATCAGCCCCAGCATTTT. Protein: CASSFPGLHRYLSNQPQHF.

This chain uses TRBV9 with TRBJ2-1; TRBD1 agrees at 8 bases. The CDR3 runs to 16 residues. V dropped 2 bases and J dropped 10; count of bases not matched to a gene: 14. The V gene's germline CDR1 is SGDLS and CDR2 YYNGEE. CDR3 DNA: TGTGCCAGCAGCGTCACGACAGGGGCCAAGAGTAAAGAGCAGTTCTTC. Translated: CASSVTTGAKSKEQFF.

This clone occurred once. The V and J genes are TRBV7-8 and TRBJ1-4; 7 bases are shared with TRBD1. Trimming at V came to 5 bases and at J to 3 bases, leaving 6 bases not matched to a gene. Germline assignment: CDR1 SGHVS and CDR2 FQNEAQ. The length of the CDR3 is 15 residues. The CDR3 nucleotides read TGTGCCAGCAGCGCAAAGGGGGCAGCTAATGAAAAACTGTTTTTT. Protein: CASSAKGAANEKLFF.

CDR3 in amino acids: CASSPLRARGNYGYTF. The CDR3 DNA reads TGTGCCAGCAGCCCACTTAGGGCCAGGGGAAACTATGGCTACACCTTC. The gene calls are TRBV11-2 and TRBJ1-2; D might be TRBD1 (6 bases). The ends were cut back, 5 bases at V and 2 bases at J, with 18 bases in the middle. From germline, CDR1 is SGHAT and CDR2 FQNNGV. This CDR3 contains 16 residues.

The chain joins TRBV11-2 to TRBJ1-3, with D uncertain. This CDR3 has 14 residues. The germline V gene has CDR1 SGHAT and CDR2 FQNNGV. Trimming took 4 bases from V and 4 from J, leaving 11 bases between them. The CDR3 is CASSSLVGGNTIYF. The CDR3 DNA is TGTGCCAGCAGCTCTCTGGTTGGGGGAAACACCATATATTTT.

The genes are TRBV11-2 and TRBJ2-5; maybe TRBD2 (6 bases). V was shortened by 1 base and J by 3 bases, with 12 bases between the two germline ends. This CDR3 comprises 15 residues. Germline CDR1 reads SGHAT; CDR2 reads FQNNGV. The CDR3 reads CASSLGRGLKETQYF. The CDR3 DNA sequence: TGTGCCAGCAGCTTAGGGCGGGGTCTGAAAGAGACCCAGTACTTC.

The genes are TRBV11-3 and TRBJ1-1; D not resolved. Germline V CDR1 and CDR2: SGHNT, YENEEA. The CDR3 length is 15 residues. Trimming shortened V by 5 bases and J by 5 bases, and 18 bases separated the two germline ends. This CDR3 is CASSRDEAPGTEAFF. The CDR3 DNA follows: TGTGCCAGCAGCAGAGATGAGGCCCCAGGTACTGAAGCTTTCTTT.

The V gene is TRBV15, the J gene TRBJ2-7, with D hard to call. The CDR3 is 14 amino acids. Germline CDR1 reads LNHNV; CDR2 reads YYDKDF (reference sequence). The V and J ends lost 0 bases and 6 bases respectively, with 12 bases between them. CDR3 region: CATSRDRATFEQYF. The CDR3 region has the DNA TGTGCCACCAGCAGAGATCGCGCGACTTTCGAGCAGTACTTC.

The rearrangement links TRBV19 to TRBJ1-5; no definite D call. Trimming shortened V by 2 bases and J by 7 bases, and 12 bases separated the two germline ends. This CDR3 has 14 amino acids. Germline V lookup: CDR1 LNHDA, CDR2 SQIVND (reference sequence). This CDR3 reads CASSINVRFQPQHF. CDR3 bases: TGTGCCAGTAGTATAAACGTAAGATTCCAGCCCCAGCATTTT.

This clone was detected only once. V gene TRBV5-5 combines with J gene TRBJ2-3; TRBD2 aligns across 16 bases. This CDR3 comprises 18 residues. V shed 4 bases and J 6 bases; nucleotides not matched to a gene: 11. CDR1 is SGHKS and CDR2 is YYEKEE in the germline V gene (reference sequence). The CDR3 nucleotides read TGTGCCAGCAGCAAACCGGGACTAGCGGGAGGGTTAGTGGATACGCAGTATTTT. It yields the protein CASSKPGLAGGLVDTQYF. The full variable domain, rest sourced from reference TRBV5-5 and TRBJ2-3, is DAGVTQSPTHLIKTRGQQVTLRCSPISGHKSVSWYQQVLGQGPQFIFQYYEKEERGRGNFPDRFSARQFPNYSSELNVNALLLGDSALYLCASSKPGLAGGLVDTQYFGPGTRLTVL.

The CDR3 protein is CASSLGFGTEAFF. The CDR3 DNA follows: TGTGCCAGCAGCTTGGGCTTCGGCACTGAAGCTTTCTTT. J is TRBJ1-1 and V is TRBV5-6, with D hard to call. This CDR3 is 13 amino acids long. Germline CDR1 and CDR2: SGHDT and YYEEEE. V was shortened by 0 bases and J by 4 bases, with 7 bases between the two germline ends.

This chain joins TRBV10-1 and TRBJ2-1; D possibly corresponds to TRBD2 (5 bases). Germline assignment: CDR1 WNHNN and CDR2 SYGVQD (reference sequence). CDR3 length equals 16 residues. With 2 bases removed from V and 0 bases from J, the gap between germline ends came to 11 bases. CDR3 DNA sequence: TGCGCCAGCAGTGAGAAGCGGAAAACCTCCTACAATGAGCAGTTCTTC. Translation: CASSEKRKTSYNEQFF.

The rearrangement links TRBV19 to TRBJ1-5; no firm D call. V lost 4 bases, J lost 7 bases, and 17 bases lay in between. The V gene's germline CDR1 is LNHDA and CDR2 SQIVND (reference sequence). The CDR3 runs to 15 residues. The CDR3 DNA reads TGTGCCAGTAGTACAAAAAACGGCGTGGGACAGCCCCAGCATTTT. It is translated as CASSTKNGVGQPQHF.

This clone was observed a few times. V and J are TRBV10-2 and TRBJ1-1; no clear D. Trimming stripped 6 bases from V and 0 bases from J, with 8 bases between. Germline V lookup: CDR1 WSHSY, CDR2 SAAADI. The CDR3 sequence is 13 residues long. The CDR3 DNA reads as TGCGCCAGCAGAGACGGATTGAACACTGAAGCTTTCTTT. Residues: CASRDGLNTEAFF.

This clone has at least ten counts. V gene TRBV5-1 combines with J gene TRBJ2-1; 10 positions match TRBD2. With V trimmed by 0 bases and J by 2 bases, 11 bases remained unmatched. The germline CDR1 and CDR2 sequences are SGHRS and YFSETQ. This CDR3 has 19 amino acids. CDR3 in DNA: TGCGCCAGCAGCTTGGTGGGGGCCTCTGGACTAGCGGCCTACAATGAGCAGTTCTTC. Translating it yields CASSLVGASGLAAYNEQFF.

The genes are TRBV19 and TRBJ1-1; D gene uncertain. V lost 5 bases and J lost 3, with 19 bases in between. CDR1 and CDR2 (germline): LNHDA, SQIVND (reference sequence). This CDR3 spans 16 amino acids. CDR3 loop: CASSSNSRFRHTEAFF. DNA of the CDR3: TGTGCCAGTAGTTCGAACAGTCGATTTAGGCACACTGAAGCTTTCTTT.

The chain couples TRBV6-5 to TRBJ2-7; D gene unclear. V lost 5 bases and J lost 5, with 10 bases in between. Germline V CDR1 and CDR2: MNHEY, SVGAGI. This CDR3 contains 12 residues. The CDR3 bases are TGTGCCAGCAGTCACAGCCCCGACGAGCAGTACTTC. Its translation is CASSHSPDEQYF.

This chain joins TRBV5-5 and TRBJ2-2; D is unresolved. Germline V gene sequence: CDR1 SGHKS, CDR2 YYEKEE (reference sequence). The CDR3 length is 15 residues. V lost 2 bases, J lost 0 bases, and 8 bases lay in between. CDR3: CASSFYPTNTGELFF. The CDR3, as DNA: TGTGCCAGCAGCTTTTATCCCACGAACACCGGGGAGCTGTTTTTT.

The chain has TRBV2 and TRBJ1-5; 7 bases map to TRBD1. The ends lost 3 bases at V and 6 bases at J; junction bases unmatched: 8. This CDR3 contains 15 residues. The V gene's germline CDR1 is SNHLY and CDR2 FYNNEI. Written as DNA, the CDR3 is TGTGCCAGCAGTGACCCGACAGGGACGAGTCAGCCCCAGCATTTT. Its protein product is CASSDPTGTSQPQHF.

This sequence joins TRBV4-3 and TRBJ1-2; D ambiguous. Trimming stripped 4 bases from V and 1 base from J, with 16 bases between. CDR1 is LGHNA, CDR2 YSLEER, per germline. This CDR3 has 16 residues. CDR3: CASSPSGRTYNYGYTF. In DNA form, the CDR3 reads TGCGCCAGCAGCCCGAGCGGCAGGACTTATAACTATGGCTACACCTTC.